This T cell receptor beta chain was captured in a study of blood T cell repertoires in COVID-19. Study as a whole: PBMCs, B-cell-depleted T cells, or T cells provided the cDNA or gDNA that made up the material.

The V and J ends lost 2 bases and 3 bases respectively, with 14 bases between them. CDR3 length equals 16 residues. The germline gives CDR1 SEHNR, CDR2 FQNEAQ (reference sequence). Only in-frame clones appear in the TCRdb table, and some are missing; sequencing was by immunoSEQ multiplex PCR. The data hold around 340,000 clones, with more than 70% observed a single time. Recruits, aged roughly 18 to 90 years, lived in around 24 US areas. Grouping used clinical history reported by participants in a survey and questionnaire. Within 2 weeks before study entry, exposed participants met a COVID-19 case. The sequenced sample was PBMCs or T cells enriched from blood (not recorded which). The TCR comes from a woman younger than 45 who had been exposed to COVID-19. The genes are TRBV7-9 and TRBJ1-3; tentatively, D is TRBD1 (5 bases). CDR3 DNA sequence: TGTGCCAGCAGCTTATCCCCGGGGGACTATGGAAACACCATATATTTT. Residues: CASSLSPGDYGNTIYF.